The rows below give T cell receptor beta chains drawn from one sample of a study of Graves' ophthalmopathy and Graves' hyperthyroidism. Each CDR3 protein is one row after TCRdb ran MiXCR on the multiplex PCR reads. The data show about 590,000 distinct CDR3 sequences, less than 40% seen once. Sequenced: peripheral blood or thyroid tissue (not recorded which). These receptors were taken from an adult man with Graves' hyperthyroidism. CDR3s include the opening cysteine and the closing phenylalanine or tryptophan. D genes are given only for firm matches. Clone size is stated in some rows and not others, as once, few, many or a class when expanded.

>.|few|TRBV3-1
CASSPRTAKIYEQYF
>TRBD2|.|TRBV12-3/TRBV12-4
CASNSGLEVYTGELFF
>TRBD1|many|TRBV24-1
CATGKFPGTAEISGANVLTF
>TRBD1|many|TRBV20-1
CSADRDRGYEQYF
>TRBD2|many|TRBV7-3
CASSPRMLGEREDFHEQYF
>TRBD1|.|TRBV3-1
CASSQGSGGYGNTIYF
>.|.|TRBV7-8
CASSLAPPGSCFF
>TRBD1|many|TRBV15
CATSSDRGHTGELFF
>.|.|TRBV7-9
CASSFEGGGEKLFF
>TRBD1|.|TRBV24-1
CATSDRTGNRYGYTF
>.|many|TRBV20-1
CSARPSVNQPQHF
>TRBD1|.|TRBV12-3/TRBV12-4
CASSSGQGDYEQYF
>TRBD1|many|TRBV29-1
CSVGLRDRGSHEQYF
>.|.|TRBV6-5
CASSESIQTGELFF
>TRBD2|.|TRBV6-5
CASSYSGLAGRFQETQHF
>.|few|TRBV12-3/TRBV12-4
CASSSIPVFRLANYGYTF
>.|few|TRBV5-1
CASSLRTSGANVLTF
>.|few|TRBV7-9
CASSRGWAHREYSGYTF
>TRBD2|once|TRBV5-5
CASSSGPGGNEQFF
>TRBD2|many|TRBV10-2
CASSDGLAGAYTGELFF
>TRBD1|many|TRBV6-5
CASSYSGQGSYEQYF
>TRBD1|many|TRBV20-1
CSARATGGFAGNQPQHF
>.|.|TRBV10-3
CASSEGVLPLYGYTF
>.|few|TRBV7-3
CASTPWRGLPNEKLFF
>.|many|TRBV10-3
CAIPSPRGHNYGYTF
>TRBD1|few|TRBV12-3/TRBV12-4
CASSPYSGQGMSGRGNQPQHF
>.|many|TRBV6-5
CASSYIGGEDQPQHF
>.|.|TRBV25-1
CAGPGGPQDEQYF
>.|many|TRBV12-3/TRBV12-4
CASSLAGEKTQPQHF
>.|.|TRBV6-5
CASSHRRQRNTEAFF
>.|.|TRBV29-1
CSVATRDTGELFF
>TRBD2|.|TRBV7-2
CASSFRGTSDGELFF
>.|few|TRBV7-9
CASSLVGQGRPQHF
>.|.|TRBV18
CASSPSVDEKLFF
>TRBD1|many|TRBV5-1
CASRRQGADTEAFF
>TRBD2|.|TRBV3-1
CASSPYSGTSREQYF
>TRBD2|.|TRBV5-1
CASSLVGLAGGQVFGEQYF
>TRBD1|few|TRBV12-3/TRBV12-4
CASSPTGVYEQYF
>.|many|TRBV20-1
CSVRGNEKLFF
>.|.|TRBV7-8
CASSQGTYTGELFF
>TRBD2|many|TRBV5-1
CASSQIAGRRETQYF
>TRBD1|many|TRBV4-1
CASSQAGQGGDYGYTF
>.|many|TRBV20-1
CSAIVSGGTQETQYF
>.|.|TRBV27
CASSVVQGRLFF
>.|many|TRBV20-1
CSAETGLNQPQHF
>.|many|TRBV6-5
CASSYQVYEQYF
>TRBD2|.|TRBV19
CASTQTSANTQYF
>.|few|TRBV25-1
CASSLRGFTEAFF
>.|few|TRBV7-9
CASSLSAWAGNEQFF
>.|.|TRBV30
CAWRGQYYGYTF
>TRBD1|.|TRBV11-1
CASSLGGGQGITRNNEQFF
>TRBD1|many|TRBV5-1
CASSFLAGGEQYF
>.|many|TRBV19
CASSPTGNQPQHF
>.|.|TRBV18
CASPPKQEASPLHF